The 14 T cell receptor beta chains below all came from one sample that was sequenced in a study of T-cell reconstitution after alpha-beta-depleted transplantation in children. The TCRbeta library was prepared with unique molecular identifiers. TCRdb recomputed calls from the PCR reads with MiXCR, one row per CDR3 protein. The sample consists of roughly 590,000 distinct CDR3 sequences, roughly 15% of them appearing once. Sequences were derived from PBMCs from the stem cell graft donor, sampled from the stem cell graft. The receptors derive from a human donor who donated a stem cell graft to a child with acute myeloid leukemia.

At least ten counts were recorded for this clonotype. The V call is TRBV7-2, the J call TRBJ2-1; D gene ambiguous. Per the germline V gene, CDR1 is SGHTA and CDR2 is FQGNSA. The CDR3 is 15 residues long. Trimming removed 2 bases at V and 4 bases at J, with 12 bases between. DNA for the CDR3: TGTGCCAGCAGCTTACACAGAAATTCTTACAATGAGCAGTTCTTC. Translated: CASSLHRNSYNEQFF.

The table lists this clonotype with many counts. V and J are TRBV4-3 and TRBJ2-7, with no clear D. In germline, CDR1 is LGHNA, CDR2 YSLEER. The V end lost 4 bases, the J end lost 0 bases, and 16 bases lay between the germline ends. CDR3 length equals 16 residues. CDR3 coding DNA: TGCGCCAGCAGCCCCTGGTTTGGCTCCCTCTCCTACGAGCAGTACTTC. This encodes CASSPWFGSLSYEQYF.

This clonotype has a handful of counts. This chain uses TRBV5-1 with TRBJ1-1; a possible D gene is TRBD1 (5 bases). CDR3 size: 15 residues. V was shortened by 0 bases and J by 4 bases, with 13 bases between the two germline ends. From germline, CDR1 is SGHRS and CDR2 YFSETQ. CDR3 loop: CASSLERWGVTEAFF. CDR3 DNA: TGCGCCAGCAGCTTGGAGCGTTGGGGCGTCACTGAAGCTTTCTTT.

This clonotype has ten or more counts. The chain combines TRBV7-2 with TRBJ1-6; D is perhaps TRBD1 (5 bases). Germline V gives CDR1 SGHTA, CDR2 FQGNSA. This CDR3 contains 15 residues. The V end was cut by 1 base, the J end by 6 bases, with 10 bases between. The CDR3 DNA reads as TGTGCCAGCAGCTTAGAGGGACGGATTAATTCACCCCTCCACTTT. It codes for CASSLEGRINSPLHF. The full variable domain, in which reference TRBV7-2 and TRBJ1-6 provide the parts outside the CDR3, is GAGVSQSPSNKVTEKGKDVELRCDPISGHTALYWYRQSLGQGLEFLIYFQGNSAPDKSGLPSDRFSAERTGGSVSTLTIQRTQQEDSAVYLCASSLEGRINSPLHFGNGTRLTVT.

V is TRBV12-3 or TRBV12-4 and J is TRBJ1-1; unclear D gene. The CDR3 spans 15 residues. V was clipped by 3 bases and J by 1 base, with 12 bases between them. CDR3 residues: CASSFLSEGNTEAFF. The CDR3 DNA follows: TGTGCCAGCAGTTTTTTAAGTGAGGGGAACACTGAAGCTTTCTTT.

The chain carries TRBV24-1 and TRBJ1-1; D perhaps matches TRBD1 (6 bases). Trimming removed 5 bases at V and 7 bases at J, with 10 bases between. CDR1 and CDR2 from the germline V gene are KGHDR and SFDVKD. CDR3 length: 12 residues. CDR3 residues: CATSGLRGEAFF. In DNA form, the CDR3 reads TGTGCCACCAGTGGCCTCAGGGGTGAAGCTTTCTTT.

This clonotype was observed at least ten times. The genes are TRBV3-1 and TRBJ1-1, with 12 bases fitting TRBD1. This CDR3 comprises 14 residues. After removal of 4 bases from V and 11 bases from J, the junction contained 8 bases not matched to a gene. Germline values: CDR1 LGHDT, CDR2 YNNKEL (reference sequence). CDR3 nucleotides: TGTGCCAGCAGCCGTCGGGACAGGGGGCATCTGGCTTTCTTT. This translates into CASSRRDRGHLAFF.

The V and J genes are TRBV24-1 and TRBJ2-2; 12 bases agree with TRBD2. The CDR3 is 15 residues long. The ends lost 5 bases at V and 5 bases at J; junction bases unmatched: 2. Germline values: CDR1 KGHDR, CDR2 SFDVKD. CDR3 residues: CATSGLAGETGELFF. CDR3 coding DNA: TGTGCCACCAGTGGACTAGCGGGGGAAACCGGGGAGCTGTTTTTT.

This clonotype has only a few counts. The V and J genes are TRBV7-2 and TRBJ2-3; TRBD1 matches 8 bases. V trimming: 4 bases; J trimming: 2 bases; junction bases outside the gene matches: 5. The CDR3 is 15 residues long. The germline CDR1 and CDR2 sequences are SGHTA and FQGNSA. CDR3 amino acids: CASSSGQGITDTQYF. The CDR3 region has the DNA TGTGCCAGCAGCTCCGGACAGGGAATCACAGATACGCAGTATTTT.

CDR3 residues: CASSQEDRAYNEQFF. CDR3 in DNA: TGCGCCAGCAGCCAAGAAGACAGGGCCTACAATGAGCAGTTCTTC. V gene TRBV4-3 combines with J gene TRBJ2-1; 7 nucleotides agree with TRBD1. CDR3 size: 15 residues. J lost 2 bases, V lost 0 bases, and 1 base had no gene match. Germline V gene data show CDR1 as LGHNA and CDR2 as YSLEER.

The rearrangement joins TRBV6-1 to TRBJ2-2; D is undetermined. Trimming took off 6 bases at V and 5 bases at J, with 10 bases between the two ends. The CDR3 covers 13 residues. Germline lookup yields CDR1 MNHNS and CDR2 SASEGT. CDR3 sequence: CASRISTTGELFF. The CDR3, as DNA: TGTGCCAGCAGGATTTCTACAACCGGGGAGCTGTTTTTT.

V gene TRBV3-1 combines with J gene TRBJ2-2; 9 bases align to TRBD2. The CDR3 covers 17 residues. Trimming took 3 bases from V and 0 from J; bases not matched to a gene: 5. Germline CDR1 and CDR2: LGHDT and YNNKEL (reference sequence). In nucleotides, the CDR3 is TGTGCCAGCAGCCAGGGGGTAGCGGGGGCGAACACCGGGGAGCTGTTTTTT. Its translation is CASSQGVAGANTGELFF.

In this sample, this clonotype turned up many times. The rearrangement joins TRBV12-3 or TRBV12-4 to TRBJ2-7; 7 bases agree with TRBD1. V gave up 6 bases and J gave up 2 bases; unmatched junction bases: 4. The CDR3 is 13 amino acids. The CDR3 DNA follows: TGTGCCAGCAGGTCGACAGGGACCTACGAGCAGTACTTC. This encodes CASRSTGTYEQYF.

V usage is TRBV12-3 or TRBV12-4 and J usage is TRBJ2-3, with TRBD1 identical over 10 bases. The CDR3 loop spans 17 amino acids. V was pared by 3 bases and J by 3 bases, with 9 bases of the junction left unmatched. The DNA for the CDR3 is TGTGCCAGCAGTTTTTACCTCCCGGGACAGGGGACAGATACGCAGTATTTT. Amino acid sequence: CASSFYLPGQGTDTQYF.